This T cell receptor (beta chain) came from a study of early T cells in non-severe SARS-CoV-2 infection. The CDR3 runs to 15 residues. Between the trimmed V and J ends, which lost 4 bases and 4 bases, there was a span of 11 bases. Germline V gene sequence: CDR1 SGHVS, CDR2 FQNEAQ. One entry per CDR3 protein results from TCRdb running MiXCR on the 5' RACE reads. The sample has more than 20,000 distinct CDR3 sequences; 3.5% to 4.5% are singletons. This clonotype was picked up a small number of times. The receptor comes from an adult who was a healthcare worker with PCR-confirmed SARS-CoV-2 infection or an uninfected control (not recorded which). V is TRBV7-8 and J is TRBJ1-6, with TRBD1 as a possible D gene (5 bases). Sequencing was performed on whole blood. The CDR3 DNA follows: TGTGCCAGCAGCTCCCGGGAGGGGTATAATTCACCCCTCCACTTT. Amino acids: CASSSREGYNSPLHF.